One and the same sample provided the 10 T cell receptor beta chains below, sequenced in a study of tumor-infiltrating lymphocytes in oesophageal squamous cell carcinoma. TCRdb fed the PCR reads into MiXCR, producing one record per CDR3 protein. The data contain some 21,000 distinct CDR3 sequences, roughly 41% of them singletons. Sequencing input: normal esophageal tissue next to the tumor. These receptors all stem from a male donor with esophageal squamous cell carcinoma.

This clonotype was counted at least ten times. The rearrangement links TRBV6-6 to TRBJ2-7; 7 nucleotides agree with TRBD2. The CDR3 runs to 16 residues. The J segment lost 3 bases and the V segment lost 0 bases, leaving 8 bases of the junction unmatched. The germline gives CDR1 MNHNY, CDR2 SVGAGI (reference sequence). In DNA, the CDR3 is TGTGCCAGCAGTTACTCGATCTCCCGGGACTACTACGAGCAGTACTTC. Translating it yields CASSYSISRDYYEQYF.

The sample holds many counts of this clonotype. DNA of the CDR3: TGTGCCAGCAGGAATGAATACAGGGTTTTTCTCACCGGGGAGCTGTTTTTT. This encodes CASRNEYRVFLTGELFF. This chain joins TRBV12-3 or TRBV12-4 and TRBJ2-2; maybe TRBD1 (6 bases). The CDR3 runs to 17 residues. The V and J ends lost 6 bases and 4 bases respectively, with 21 bases between them.

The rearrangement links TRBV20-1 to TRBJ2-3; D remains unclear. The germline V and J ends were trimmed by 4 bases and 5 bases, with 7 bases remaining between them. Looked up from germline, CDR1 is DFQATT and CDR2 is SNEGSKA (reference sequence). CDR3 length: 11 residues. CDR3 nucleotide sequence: TGCAGTGCTAATGGTAGAGATACGCAGTATTTT. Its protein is CSANGRDTQYF.

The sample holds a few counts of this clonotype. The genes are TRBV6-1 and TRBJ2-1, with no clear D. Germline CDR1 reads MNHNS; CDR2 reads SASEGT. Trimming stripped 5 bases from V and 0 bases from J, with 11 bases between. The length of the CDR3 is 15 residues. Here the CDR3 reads CASSYHPSSYNEQFF. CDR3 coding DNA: TGTGCCAGCAGTTACCACCCGAGCTCCTACAATGAGCAGTTCTTC.

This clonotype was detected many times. The CDR3 protein is CASSGEDTRETQYF. CDR3 DNA sequence: TGCGCCAGCAGCGGGGAGGACACGCGAGAGACCCAGTACTTC. The V gene is TRBV5-1, the J gene TRBJ2-5; D possibly corresponds to TRBD2 (6 bases). V dropped 4 bases and J dropped 4 bases, with 14 bases sitting between them. This CDR3 region has 14 residues. The V gene's germline CDR1 is SGHRS and CDR2 YFSETQ.

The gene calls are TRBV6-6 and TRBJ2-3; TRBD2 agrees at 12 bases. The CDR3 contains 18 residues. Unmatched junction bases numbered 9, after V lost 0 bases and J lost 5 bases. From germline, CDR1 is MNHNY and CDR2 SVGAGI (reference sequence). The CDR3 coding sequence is TGTGCCAGCAGTTACTCAGCACTAGCGGGAGGACTCTTAGATACGCAGTATTTT. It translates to CASSYSALAGGLLDTQYF.

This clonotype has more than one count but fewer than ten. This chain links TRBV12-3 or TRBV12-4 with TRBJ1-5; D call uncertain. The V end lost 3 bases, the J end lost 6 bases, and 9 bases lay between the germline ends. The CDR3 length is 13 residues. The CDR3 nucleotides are TGTGCCAGCAGTTTGGAGGGAATTCAGCCCCAGCATTTT. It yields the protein CASSLEGIQPQHF.

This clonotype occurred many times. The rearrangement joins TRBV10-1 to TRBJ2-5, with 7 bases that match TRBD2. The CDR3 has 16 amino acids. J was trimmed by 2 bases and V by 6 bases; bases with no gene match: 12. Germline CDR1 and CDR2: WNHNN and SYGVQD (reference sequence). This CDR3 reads CASSALAGAGQETQYF. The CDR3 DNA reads TGCGCCAGCAGCGCCCTCGCGGGAGCGGGGCAAGAGACCCAGTACTTC.

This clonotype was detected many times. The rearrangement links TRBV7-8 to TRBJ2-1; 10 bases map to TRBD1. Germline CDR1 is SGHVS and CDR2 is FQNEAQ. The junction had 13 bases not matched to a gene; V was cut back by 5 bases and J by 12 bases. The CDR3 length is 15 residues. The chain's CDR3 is CASSNRDRGADTQFF. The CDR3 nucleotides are TGTGCCAGCAGCAACCGGGACAGGGGTGCAGATACGCAGTTCTTC. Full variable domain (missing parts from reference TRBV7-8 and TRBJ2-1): GAGVSQSPRYKVAKRGQDVALRCDPISGHVSLFWYQQALGQGPEFLTYFQNEAQLDKSGLPSDRFFAERPEGSVSTLKIQRTQQEDSAVYLCASSNRDRGADTQFFGPGTRLTVL.

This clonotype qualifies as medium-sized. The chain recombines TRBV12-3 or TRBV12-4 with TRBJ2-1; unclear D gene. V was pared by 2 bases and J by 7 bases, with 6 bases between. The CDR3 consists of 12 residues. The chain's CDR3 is CASSLWPNEQFF. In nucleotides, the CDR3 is TGTGCCAGCAGTTTATGGCCTAATGAGCAGTTCTTC.